Listed below are T cell receptor beta chains from one sample, sequenced in a study of regulatory T cells in long-lasting Graves disease. Each CDR3 protein gets one entry after TCRdb re-called the multiplex PCR reads with MiXCR. The sample has 370,000 or so distinct CDR3 sequences, roughly 15% seen once. This sample was also put to use in a study of T cells in Graves' hyperthyroidism and ophthalmopathy.

Sequencing was performed on peripheral blood mononuclear cells (PBMCs), taken at new diagnosis, from a patient treated with antithyroid drugs. Receptors originate from a woman aged 18-35 years with Graves disease. CDR3s include the opening cysteine and the closing phenylalanine or tryptophan. D genes are given only for firm matches. The size entry is marked missing in some rows and otherwise reads once, few, many or a size class.

many TRBD2 TRBJ2-7 15 TRBV28 CASSFGKREVSEQYF TGTGCCAGCAGTTTTGGTAAGCGGGAGGTGAGCGAGCAGTACTTC
few NA TRBJ1-5 13 TRBV3-1 CASSQERYQPQHF TGTGCCAGCAGCCAAGAACGTTATCAGCCCCAGCATTTT
many NA TRBJ1-5 13 TRBV20-1 CSVSSYSNQPQHF TGCAGTGTAAGCTCCTATAGCAATCAGCCCCAGCATTTT
NA NA TRBJ2-1 15 TRBV2 CATTRDSGSYNEQFF TGTGCCACCACCCGGGACTCGGGCTCCTACAATGAGCAGTTCTTC
many NA TRBJ1-1 14 TRBV28 CASSLLDRNTEAFF TGTGCCAGCAGTTTACTGGACAGGAACACTGAAGCTTTCTTT
NA NA TRBJ2-1 14 TRBV19 CASSTSFSGNEQFF TGTGCCAGTAGTACTAGTTTCTCTGGCAATGAGCAGTTCTTC
few TRBD1 TRBJ2-7 16 TRBV10-3 CAIMNPGTESSYEQYF TGTGCCATCATGAACCCCGGGACAGAGAGCTCCTACGAGCAGTACTTC
many NA TRBJ2-7 12 TRBV20-1 CSATDSKLEQYF TGCAGTGCTACCGACAGTAAACTCGAGCAGTACTTC
NA NA TRBJ1-5 17 TRBV4-1 CASSQDLATYSNQPQHF TGCGCCAGCAGCCAAGATTTGGCAACCTATAGCAATCAGCCCCAGCATTTT
once NA TRBJ1-6 10 TRBV5-8 CASSLYPLHF TGTGCCAGCAGCTTGTATCCCCTCCACTTT
many NA TRBJ1-1 13 TRBV28 CATIRAQRPEAFF TGTGCCACCATCCGGGCCCAGCGCCCTGAAGCTTTCTTT
many TRBD1 TRBJ2-7 14 TRBV12-3/TRBV12-4 CASSTGQGIYEQYF TGTGCCAGCAGCACGGGACAGGGAATCTACGAGCAGTACTTC
few TRBD2 TRBJ2-3 13 TRBV7-7 CASSREDRDTQYF TGTGCTAGCAGCCGGGAGGACCGAGATACGCAGTATTTT
many TRBD1 TRBJ2-7 14 TRBV6-2/TRBV6-3 CASSPHGQGSEQYF TGTGCCAGCAGTCCCCACGGACAGGGATCCGAGCAGTACTTC
many NA TRBJ2-6 13 TRBV30 CAWKTAGANVLTF TGTGCCTGGAAGACGGCTGGGGCCAACGTCCTGACTTTC
NA NA TRBJ2-2 15 TRBV5-4 CASSLPDLGTGELFF TGTGCCAGCAGCCTGCCAGACCTAGGAACCGGGGAGCTGTTTTTT
few TRBD1 TRBJ1-5 17 TRBV19 CASNSPFVQGSNQPQHF TGTGCCAGTAACTCACCTTTTGTACAGGGGTCCAATCAGCCCCAGCATTTT
many TRBD1 TRBJ1-1 13 TRBV29-1 CSVRQGTGTEAFF TGCAGCGTGCGACAGGGGACTGGCACTGAAGCTTTCTTT
few NA TRBJ2-7 13 TRBV10-2 CARKDSSSYEQYF TGCGCCAGAAAGGACAGCTCGTCCTACGAGCAGTACTTC
few NA TRBJ1-3 15 TRBV15 CATSRDGQTRNTIYF TGTGCCACCAGCAGAGACGGACAGACTCGAAACACCATATATTTT
many TRBD1 TRBJ2-5 13 TRBV20-1 CSARQGVMETQYF TGCAGTGCTCGACAGGGGGTTATGGAGACCCAGTACTTC
many NA TRBJ2-1 16 TRBV5-1 CASSLASGPSYNEQFF TGCGCCAGCAGCTTGGCCAGCGGCCCCTCCTACAATGAGCAGTTCTTC
many NA TRBJ1-5 14 TRBV18 CASSLSPPDQPQHF TGTGCCAGCTCACTCTCCCCACCCGATCAGCCCCAGCATTTT
many TRBD2 TRBJ2-7 14 TRBV30 CAWSDGLALYEQYF TGTGCCTGGAGCGACGGACTAGCGCTCTACGAGCAGTACTTC
many NA TRBJ2-5 13 TRBV20-1 CSARVGTRETQYF TGCAGTGCTAGGGTGGGGACAAGGGAGACCCAGTACTTC
many TRBD1 TRBJ2-7 14 TRBV30 CAWRGRTGSVEQYF TGTGCCTGGAGGGGGAGGACAGGGAGCGTCGAGCAGTACTTC
many NA TRBJ2-1 15 TRBV11-2 CASTQAGNSYNEQFF TGTGCCAGCACCCAGGCCGGGAACTCCTACAATGAGCAGTTCTTC
many NA TRBJ2-1 16 TRBV7-3 CASSTLQGRRSNEQFF TGTGCCAGCAGCACACTACAGGGGAGGAGGAGTAATGAGCAGTTCTTC
NA TRBD1 TRBJ1-1 15 TRBV6-1 CASSLTPGQGTEAFF TGTGCCAGCAGCCTAACTCCGGGACAGGGGACTGAAGCTTTCTTT
few NA TRBJ2-1 14 TRBV6-1 CASSGLPSNNEQFF TGTGCCAGCAGTGGCCTCCCCTCCAACAATGAGCAGTTCTTC
many TRBD1 TRBJ1-5 14 TRBV28 CASSSLPSGGAQHF TGTGCCAGCAGTTCCCTCCCTTCAGGGGGAGCCCAGCATTTT
NA NA TRBJ2-1 14 TRBV12-5 CASGLVNRDNEQFF TGTGCTAGTGGTTTGGTTAACAGAGACAATGAGCAGTTCTTC
few NA TRBJ2-7 13 TRBV6-1 CASSAGKNYEQYF TGTGCCAGCAGTGCGGGAAAGAACTACGAGCAGTACTTC
few TRBD2 TRBJ2-3 12 TRBV12-3/TRBV12-4 CASSLVDQREYF TGTGCCAGCAGTTTAGTGGACCAGCGGGAATATTTT
many NA TRBJ1-4 15 TRBV12-3/TRBV12-4 CASSIFFGRNEKLFF TGTGCCAGCAGTATTTTCTTCGGGAGAAATGAAAAACTGTTTTTT
NA TRBD2 TRBJ2-1 16 TRBV5-1 CASSSQGTSVGDEQFF TGCGCCAGCAGCAGCCAAGGGACTAGCGTTGGCGATGAGCAGTTCTTC
many NA TRBJ1-5 15 TRBV5-1 CASSLATGGGQPQHF TGCGCCAGCAGCTTAGCGACAGGAGGGGGTCAGCCCCAGCATTTT
few TRBD2 TRBJ2-7 15 TRBV7-9 CASSPGTTSSYEQYF TGTGCCAGCAGCCCTGGGACTACGAGCTCCTACGAGCAGTACTTC
NA NA TRBJ1-2 15 TRBV29-1 CSALKTGQANYGYTF TGCAGCGCGTTAAAGACGGGACAAGCTAACTATGGCTACACCTTC
many TRBD1 TRBJ1-3 14 TRBV2 CAFGIDRAGNTIYF TGTGCCTTCGGGATAGACAGGGCTGGAAACACCATATATTTT
many NA TRBJ1-2 13 TRBV28 CASTPGGFYGYTF TGTGCCAGCACCCCGGGCGGGTTCTATGGCTACACCTTC
many NA TRBJ1-2 14 TRBV7-9 CASSLTGGDYGYTF TGTGCCAGCAGCCTGACCGGGGGGGACTATGGCTACACCTTC
many TRBD2 TRBJ2-3 17 TRBV27 CASSPSIEREGKDTQYF TGTGCCAGCAGTCCCTCCATAGAGCGGGAGGGCAAAGATACGCAGTATTTT
many NA TRBJ1-1 13 TRBV2 CASSAPQDTEAFF TGTGCCAGCAGTGCACCACAGGACACTGAAGCTTTCTTT
few TRBD2 TRBJ2-7 16 TRBV7-9 CASSLKGPSGRYEQYF TGTGCCAGCAGCTTAAAGGGGCCTAGCGGGAGGTACGAGCAGTACTTC
many TRBD2 TRBJ2-6 16 TRBV12-3/TRBV12-4 CASHRGGASGANVLTF TGTGCCAGCCACCGCGGGGGGGCTTCAGGGGCCAACGTCCTGACTTTC
many NA TRBJ2-7 10 TRBV20-1 CSVVAHEQYF TGCAGTGTCGTAGCCCACGAGCAGTACTTC
NA TRBD1 TRBJ2-6 16 TRBV20-1 CSAREAGQGGSNVLTF TGCAGTGCTAGAGAGGCGGGACAGGGAGGGTCCAACGTCCTGACTTTC
many NA TRBJ2-3 16 TRBV27 CASSPLLASGTDTQYF TGTGCCAGCAGTCCCCTATTAGCATCCGGCACAGATACGCAGTATTTT
many NA TRBJ1-2 14 TRBV6-2/TRBV6-3 CASSFFTGLYGYTF TGTGCCAGCAGTTTCTTTACGGGTCTCTACGGCTACACCTTC
many TRBD2 TRBJ2-3 16 TRBV7-2 CASSLAGSGVGDTQYF TGTGCCAGCAGCTTAGCGGGCAGCGGGGTAGGAGATACGCAGTATTTT
many NA TRBJ2-7 16 TRBV6-5 CASSYSKITSSYEQYF TGTGCCAGCAGTTACTCGAAGATAACGAGCTCCTACGAGCAGTACTTC
NA TRBD2 TRBJ2-5 16 TRBV6-1 CASSESYGRAQETQYF TGTGCCAGCAGTGAATCTTACGGGAGGGCCCAGGAGACCCAGTACTTC
many TRBD1 TRBJ1-1 13 TRBV5-1 CASSSRTGAEAFF TGCGCCAGCAGCTCAAGGACAGGGGCTGAAGCTTTCTTT
many NA TRBJ2-7 15 TRBV7-9 CASSRDGFESYEQYF TGTGCCAGCAGCAGGGACGGATTTGAGTCCTACGAGCAGTACTTC
NA NA TRBJ2-1 14 TRBV28 CASSPPVMGNEQFF TGTGCCAGCAGTCCCCCCGTCATGGGCAATGAGCAGTTCTTC